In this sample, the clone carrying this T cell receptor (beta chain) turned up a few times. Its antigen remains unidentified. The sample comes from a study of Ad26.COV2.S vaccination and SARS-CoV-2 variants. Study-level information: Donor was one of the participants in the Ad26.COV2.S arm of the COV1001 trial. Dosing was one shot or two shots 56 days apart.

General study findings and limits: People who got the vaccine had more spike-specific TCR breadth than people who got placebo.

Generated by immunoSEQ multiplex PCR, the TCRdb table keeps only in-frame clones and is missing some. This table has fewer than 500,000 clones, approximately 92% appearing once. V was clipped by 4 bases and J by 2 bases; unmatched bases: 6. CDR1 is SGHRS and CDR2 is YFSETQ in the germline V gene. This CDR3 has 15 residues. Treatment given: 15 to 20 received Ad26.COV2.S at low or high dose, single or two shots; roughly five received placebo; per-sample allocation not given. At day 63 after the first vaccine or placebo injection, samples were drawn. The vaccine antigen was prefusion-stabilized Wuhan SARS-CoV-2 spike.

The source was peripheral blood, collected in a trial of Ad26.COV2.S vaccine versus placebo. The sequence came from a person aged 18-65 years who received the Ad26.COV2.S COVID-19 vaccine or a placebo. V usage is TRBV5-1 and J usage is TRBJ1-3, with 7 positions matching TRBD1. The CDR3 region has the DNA TGCGCCAGCAGCCCGAGGGGGACAGCTGGAAACACCATATATTTT. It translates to CASSPRGTAGNTIYF.